Reported below is one T cell receptor (beta chain). These data are taken from a study of blood T cells in healthy people across ages. The CDR3 has 13 residues. V was pared by 5 bases and J by 7 bases, with 10 bases of the junction left unmatched. The germline V gene has CDR1 DFQATT and CDR2 SNEGSKA (reference sequence). Together with a sample-barcoded 5' primer, a J-beta primer mix was included in a second PCR lasting roughly 6 to 12 cycles. Each cDNA molecule, via a template-switch adaptor with 12 random nucleotides, was tagged. From the 5' RACE reads, TCRdb called clonotypes with MiXCR, one entry per CDR3 protein. The sample shows 1,100,000 or so distinct CDR3 sequences, 40% to 55% of them seen only once.

The chain links TRBV20-1 to TRBJ2-7; the match to TRBD2 covers 8 bases. The sequenced sample consisted of blood. The source of this sequence is a woman aged 60-70 years in good health. CDR3 region: CSAGAGGWNEQYF. In DNA form, the CDR3 reads TGCAGTGCTGGGGCGGGGGGCTGGAATGAGCAGTACTTC.